The 29 T cell receptor beta chains below come from one sample, sequenced in a study of glioma-infiltrating T cells after dendritic cell vaccination. Data came from immunoSEQ multiplex PCR; TCRdb stores just in-frame clones and leaves some out. Of about 82,000 clones in the sample, 80% to 90% were seen once. Sequencing used blood, obtained before dendritic cell vaccination. Source of these receptors: a human donor with glioblastoma.

This clone was seen only once. J is TRBJ2-7 and V is TRBV5-1; D perhaps matches TRBD2 (7 bases). From germline, CDR1 is SGHRS and CDR2 YFSETQ. V was clipped by 3 bases and J by 1 base, with 23 bases between them. This CDR3 is 18 amino acids long. DNA of the CDR3: TGCGCCAGCAGCTCGGGGTGGATAGGGGGGGGAGAATCCTACGAGCAGTACTTC. It is translated as CASSSGWIGGGESYEQYF.

This clone was recorded a few times. The chain combines TRBV11-2 with TRBJ1-1; no clear D. V gave up 1 base and J gave up 8 bases, with 8 bases separating them. CDR1 and CDR2 from the germline V gene are SGHAT and FQNNGV. The CDR3 covers 12 residues. This CDR3 is CASSLAQKEAFF. CDR3 bases: TGTGCCAGCAGCTTAGCCCAGAAAGAAGCTTTCTTT.

The chain is built from TRBV7-2 and TRBJ2-1; D possibly corresponds to TRBD1 (5 bases). Trimming removed 1 base from V and 6 bases from J, with 13 bases in between. The CDR3 has 15 amino acids. Germline CDR1 reads SGHTA; CDR2 reads FQGNSA. The CDR3, as DNA: TGTGCCAGCAGCTTAGTCGAGGTCAGGGCCAATGAGCAGTTCTTC. Encoded protein: CASSLVEVRANEQFF. Combining the CDR3 with reference TRBV7-2 and TRBJ2-1 gives the whole variable domain GAGVSQSPSNKVTEKGKDVELRCDPISGHTALYWYRQSLGQGLEFLIYFQGNSAPDKSGLPSDRFSAERTGGSVSTLTIQRTQQEDSAVYLCASSLVEVRANEQFFGPGTRLTVL.

The chain is built from TRBV15 and TRBJ2-7, with TRBD2 identical over 7 bases. CDR1 LNHNV and CDR2 YYDKDF come from the germline V gene (reference sequence). CDR3 length equals 15 residues. J lost 2 bases, V lost 2 bases, and 6 bases had no gene match. CDR3 DNA: TGTGCCACCAGCAGATCCTCTAGCGGAACCTACGAGCAGTACTTC. The encoded protein is CATSRSSSGTYEQYF.

The J gene is TRBJ2-7, the V gene TRBV5-4, with 8 bases that match TRBD2. J lost 2 bases, V lost 5 bases, and 9 bases had no gene match. The CDR3 loop spans 15 amino acids. Germline V lookup: CDR1 SGHNT, CDR2 YYREEE (reference sequence). Here the CDR3 DNA reads TGTGCCAGCAGTCAAGGATCGGGGGGGCCCTACGAGCAGTACTTC. Its translation is CASSQGSGGPYEQYF.

The chain has TRBV5-1 and TRBJ2-3; TRBD1 might be the D (7 bases). The CDR3 is 13 amino acids. CDR1 is SGHRS, CDR2 YFSETQ, per germline. V lost 1 base, J lost 5 bases, and 8 bases lay in between. In DNA, the CDR3 is TGCGCCAGCAGCTTGCAGGGGGGAGATACGCAGTATTTT. This codes for CASSLQGGDTQYF.

The chain recombines TRBV5-1 with TRBJ2-2; TRBD2 aligns across 12 bases. Germline CDR1 and CDR2: SGHRS and YFSETQ. This CDR3 is built from 16 residues. J was trimmed by 5 bases and V by 3 bases; bases with no gene match: 5. The CDR3 nucleotides are TGCGCCAGCAGCTGGAGACTAGCGGGGGAAACCGGGGAGCTGTTTTTT. It encodes CASSWRLAGETGELFF.

With respect to this clone: At one end the junction does not follow the germline gene, possibly because of a read error. The CDR3 loop reads CASSSSRSGEYNEQFF. CDR3 coding DNA: TGTGCTAGCAGCTCCTCACGATCCGGGGAATACAATGAGCAGTTCTTC. V usage is TRBV7-7 and J usage is TRBJ2-1; weak D call: TRBD2 (5 bases). The germline V gene encodes CDR1 SSHAT and CDR2 FNYEAQ (reference sequence). The CDR3 totals 16 residues.

This rearrangement joins TRBV6-6 to TRBJ1-1, with D tentatively TRBD1 (6 bases). The V end was cut by 5 bases, the J end by 5 bases, with 18 bases between. Germline V gives CDR1 MNHNY, CDR2 SVGAGI (reference sequence). The CDR3 runs to 15 residues. Here the CDR3 DNA reads TGTGCCAGCAGTACCCAACAGGGATTGGGGACTGAAGCTTTCTTT. As protein: CASSTQQGLGTEAFF.

The J gene is TRBJ1-4, the V gene TRBV19; 9 bases agree with TRBD1. J lost 11 bases, V lost 4 bases, and 11 bases had no gene match. The CDR3 consists of 15 residues. Germline V gene sequence: CDR1 LNHDA, CDR2 SQIVND (reference sequence). The chain's CDR3 is CASSTGVPGQGKLFF. The DNA for the CDR3 is TGTGCCAGTAGTACCGGAGTCCCGGGACAGGGCAAACTGTTTTTT.

The chain employs TRBV6-1 and TRBJ1-5, with D possibly TRBD1 on 6 matching bases. The CDR3 loop spans 14 amino acids. Trimming pared 4 bases from V and 7 bases from J, leaving 14 bases between. CDR1 and CDR2 (germline): MNHNS, SASEGT. The CDR3 sequence: CASSAQGTGQPQHF. In DNA, the CDR3 is TGTGCCAGCAGTGCCCAGGGGACCGGACAGCCCCAGCATTTT.

The rearrangement links TRBV5-1 to TRBJ2-7; tentatively, D is TRBD1 (6 bases). Trimming took off 4 bases at V and 0 bases at J, with 14 bases between the two ends. CDR3 length: 15 amino acids. CDR1 is SGHRS, CDR2 YFSETQ, per germline. The CDR3 coding sequence is TGCGCCAGCAGCCGAAACACAGGGAACTCCTACGAGCAGTACTTC. This gives the protein CASSRNTGNSYEQYF.

This rearrangement joins TRBV7-3 to TRBJ2-7, with 9 bases aligning to TRBD2. Germline V gene lookup returns CDR1 SGHTA and CDR2 FQGTGA. Germline trimming cut 1 base from V and 3 bases from J; bases unmatched to any gene: 4. The CDR3 has 15 amino acids. CDR3 DNA: TGTGCCAGCAGCTTAAGCGGCGGGGGGGACTACGAGCAGTACTTC. It translates to CASSLSGGGDYEQYF.

This clone came up once. The gene calls are TRBV19 and TRBJ1-1; 7 nucleotides line up with TRBD1. Trimming at V came to 3 bases and at J to 5 bases, leaving 12 bases not matched to a gene. This CDR3 spans 16 amino acids. Germline V gene sequence: CDR1 LNHDA, CDR2 SQIVND (reference sequence). CDR3 residues: CASSIGGRGVGTEAFF. CDR3 sequence (DNA): TGTGCCAGTAGTATTGGGGGCAGGGGGGTTGGTACTGAAGCTTTCTTT.

Written as DNA, the CDR3 is TGCGCCAGCAGCCAAGGGCCGGAGGACTTCGTTTATTCACCCCTCCACTTT. Amino acids: CASSQGPEDFVYSPLHF. V usage is TRBV4-1 and J usage is TRBJ1-6, with no clear D. This CDR3 spans 17 amino acids. Germline lookup yields CDR1 MGHRA and CDR2 YSYEKL. V dropped 1 base and J dropped 8 bases, with 18 bases sitting between them.

The chain joins TRBV5-4 to TRBJ1-4; TRBD1 aligns across 9 bases. Germline-derived CDR1 and CDR2 are SGHNT and YYREEE (reference sequence). The CDR3 covers 15 residues. After removal of 3 bases from V and 5 bases from J, the junction contained 5 bases not matched to a gene. The CDR3 DNA is TGTGCCAGCAGCTCTCCGGGACAGGGAAATGAAAAACTGTTTTTT. Its protein product is CASSSPGQGNEKLFF. Full variable domain (missing parts from reference TRBV5-4 and TRBJ1-4): ETGVTQSPTHLIKTRGQQVTLRCSSQSGHNTVSWYQQALGQGPQFIFQYYREEENGRGNFPPRFSGLQFPNYSSELNVNALELDDSALYLCASSSPGQGNEKLFFGSGTQLSVL.

The chain couples TRBV18 to TRBJ1-1; D call uncertain. The V gene lost 1 base and the J gene lost 1 base, with 7 bases spanning the gap. CDR1 and CDR2 from the germline V gene are KGHSH and LQKENI. The CDR3 consists of 14 residues. As DNA, the CDR3 is TGTGCCAGCTCACCACTTACAGAGAACACTGAAGCTTTCTTT. This gives the protein CASSPLTENTEAFF.

The chain recombines TRBV18 with TRBJ2-7, with TRBD2 matching 14 bases. The germline CDR1 and CDR2 sequences are KGHSH and LQKENI. The CDR3 runs to 16 residues. J gave up 7 bases and V 0 bases, and 5 bases lay outside the gene matches. The CDR3 is CASSPPGLAGVNEQYF. DNA for the CDR3: TGTGCCAGCTCACCACCGGGACTAGCGGGAGTTAATGAGCAGTACTTC.

This clone was detected a few times. The chain has TRBV30 and TRBJ2-5; possibly TRBD2 for D (6 bases). Between the trimmed V and J ends, which lost 3 bases and 5 bases, there was a span of 7 bases. Germline V gives CDR1 GTSNPN, CDR2 SVGIG (reference sequence). This CDR3 spans 11 amino acids. CDR3: CAWRLAETQYF. The CDR3 coding sequence is TGTGCCTGGAGACTAGCTGAGACCCAGTACTTC. The full variable domain, its missing parts supplied by reference TRBV30 and TRBJ2-5, is SQTIHQWPATLVQPVGSPLSLECTVEGTSNPNLYWYRQAAGRGLQLLFYSVGIGQISSEVPQNLSASRPQDRQFILSSKKLLLSDSGFYLCAWRLAETQYFGPGTRLLVL.

This chain joins TRBV9 and TRBJ2-1, with TRBD2 matching over 12 bases. CDR1 and CDR2 (germline): SGDLS, YYNGEE. Losses at the gene ends were 3 bases for V and 1 base for J; bases not matched to a gene: 8. This CDR3 contains 18 residues. The CDR3 here is CASSGKTSGRRSYNEQFF. As DNA, the CDR3 is TGTGCCAGCAGCGGAAAGACTAGCGGGAGAAGGTCCTACAATGAGCAGTTCTTC.

The chain recombines TRBV27 with TRBJ1-4; TRBD1 matches at 8 bases. Germline CDR1 MNHEY, CDR2 SMNVEV (reference sequence). The CDR3 is 15 amino acids. Trimming removed 5 bases from V and 3 bases from J; junction bases left unmatched: 5. The CDR3 reads CASSLRQGSNEKLFF. In DNA form, the CDR3 reads TGTGCCAGCAGTCTGCGACAGGGGTCTAATGAAAAACTGTTTTTT.

This chain connects TRBV10-1 to TRBJ2-3; 7 bases align to TRBD2. Unmatched junction bases numbered 2, after V lost 5 bases and J lost 0 bases. From germline, CDR1 is WNHNN and CDR2 SYGVQD (reference sequence). CDR3 length equals 14 residues. The CDR3 loop is CASSSGTSTDTQYF. CDR3 sequence (DNA): TGCGCCAGCAGTAGCGGGACTAGCACAGATACGCAGTATTTT.

V and J are TRBV6-4 and TRBJ2-7; 7 bases agree with TRBD2. V shed 11 bases and J 3 bases; nucleotides not matched to a gene: 19. The CDR3 runs 16 residues. The germline V gene has CDR1 MRHNA and CDR2 SNTAGT. The CDR3 is CAGLDPGGGRYYEQYF. The CDR3, as DNA: TGTGCCGGACTCGACCCGGGCGGGGGAAGATACTACGAGCAGTACTTC.

This chain links TRBV30 with TRBJ2-1, with 11 bases aligning to TRBD2. The V gene's germline CDR1 is GTSNPN and CDR2 SVGIG (reference sequence). The length of the CDR3 is 14 residues. V lost 5 bases and J lost 5; bases outside the gene matches: 5. In nucleotides, the CDR3 is TGTGCCTGGGCAGTGACTAGCGGGAACAATGAGCAGTTCTTC. This translates into CAWAVTSGNNEQFF.

This clone was found once. The chain joins TRBV5-1 to TRBJ2-1; 8 positions agree with TRBD2. The junction had 3 bases not matched to a gene; V was cut back by 3 bases and J by 1 base. Per the germline V gene, CDR1 is SGHRS and CDR2 is YFSETQ. The CDR3 length is 15 residues. In DNA, the CDR3 is TGCGCCAGCAGCTATCCGGGAGGGTCCTACAATGAGCAGTTCTTC. Residues: CASSYPGGSYNEQFF. Filled out from reference TRBV5-1 and TRBJ2-1, the complete variable domain reads KAGVTQTPRYLIKTRGQQVTLSCSPISGHRSVSWYQQTPGQGLQFLFEYFSETQRNKGNFPGRFSGRQFSNSRSEMNVSTLELGDSALYLCASSYPGGSYNEQFFGPGTRLTVL.

This chain uses TRBV6-1 with TRBJ1-2; 8 bases map to TRBD1. The J segment lost 4 bases and the V segment lost 5 bases, leaving 6 bases of the junction unmatched. The length of the CDR3 is 14 residues. In germline, CDR1 is MNHNS, CDR2 SASEGT. The chain's CDR3 is CASSPLDRAYGYTF. The CDR3 region has the DNA TGTGCCAGCAGTCCTCTGGACAGGGCCTATGGCTACACCTTC.

The chain combines TRBV29-1 with TRBJ2-4; D gene uncertain. Germline-derived CDR1 and CDR2 are SQVTM and ANQGSEA. The CDR3 has 11 amino acids. The CDR3 nucleotides are TGCATTCGGAGTACTGAAAACATTCAGTACTTC. It yields the protein CIRSTENIQYF.

V and J are TRBV4-1 and TRBJ2-1, with 13 bases identical to TRBD2. The CDR3 extends over 17 amino acids. Germline lookup yields CDR1 MGHRA and CDR2 YSYEKL. Losses at the gene ends were 5 bases for V and 3 bases for J; bases not matched to a gene: 7. CDR3 residues: CASSVRLAGGNYNEQFF. CDR3 DNA: TGCGCCAGCAGCGTCCGACTAGCGGGGGGAAACTACAATGAGCAGTTCTTC.

In its sample, this clone was seen a few times. This chain links TRBV11-3 with TRBJ2-1, with D possibly matching TRBD2 (6 bases). Germline CDR1 reads SGHNT; CDR2 reads YENEEA. The CDR3 sequence is 14 residues long. Trimming stripped 6 bases from V and 6 bases from J, with 15 bases between. CDR3 nucleotide sequence: TGTGCCAGCAGAAGGGAAGGAGGGATCAATGAGCAGTTCTTC. Its translation is CASRREGGINEQFF.